The 8 T cell receptor beta chains below were found in one sample sequenced in a study of cytomegalovirus exposure and HLA in healthy donors. 13 Jbeta primers and 60 Vbeta primers were used for the PCR. Clones were read by immunoSEQ multiplex PCR, and TCRdb kept only the in-frame ones, dropping some. The table lists approximately 170,000 clones, approximately 80% of them singletons, with about 0.69% in the top ten. The specimen was PBMCs. Receptors originate from a female donor in good health and CMV-seronegative.

The sample holds a few counts of this clone. J is TRBJ2-5 and V is TRBV5-4; TRBD1 agrees at 8 bases. The J call is uncertain, as TRBJ2-7 better fits the DNA end. The CDR3 runs 14 residues. CDR1 SGHNT and CDR2 YYREEE come from the germline V gene (reference sequence). CDR3 loop: CASSSGTGFYEQYF. The DNA for the CDR3 is TGTGCCAGCAGCTCCGGGACAGGCTTCTACGAGCAGTACTTC.

The J gene is TRBJ1-3, the V gene TRBV9; TRBD1 agrees at 9 bases. This CDR3 comprises 16 residues. Losses at the gene ends were 4 bases for V and 4 bases for J; bases not matched to a gene: 9. Germline V gene lookup returns CDR1 SGDLS and CDR2 YYNGEE. Here the CDR3 DNA reads TGTGCCAGCAGCCCCCGACAGGGGGTAAGGGGAAACACCATATATTTT. Protein product: CASSPRQGVRGNTIYF.

The chain couples TRBV21-1 to TRBJ2-1; the table gives TRBD2 as D, unverified against the DNA. TRBV21-1 is listed as a pseudogene. The CDR3 totals 16 residues. CDR3 nucleotides: TGTGCCAGCAGCATAGGACTAGCGGGAGTGAAAAATGAGCAGTTCTTC. Encoded protein: CASSIGLAGVKNEQFF.

The rearrangement links TRBV6-1 to TRBJ1-6; D not resolved. The CDR3 extends over 15 amino acids. Trimming left V 2 bases short and J 1 base short, with 6 bases between. Germline CDR1 and CDR2: MNHNS and SASEGT. The CDR3, as DNA: TGTGCCAGCAGTGAAACCCGGTCCTATAATTCACCCCTCCACTTT. Translated: CASSETRSYNSPLHF.

This clone appeared a single time. The chain recombines TRBV2 with TRBJ1-5, with 7 bases fitting TRBD1. Germline CDR1 SNHLY, CDR2 FYNNEI. There are 19 residues in the CDR3. V lost 5 bases and J lost 6; bases outside the gene matches: 22. This CDR3 reads CASSRGPPGSTGQGQPQHF. CDR3 sequence (DNA): TGTGCCAGCAGTCGGGGCCCCCCGGGATCGACAGGGCAAGGTCAGCCCCAGCATTTT.

The chain joins TRBV9 to TRBJ2-3; D uncertain. The length of the CDR3 is 13 residues. CDR1 and CDR2 (germline): SGDLS, YYNGEE. Trimming pared 8 bases from V and 3 bases from J, leaving 13 bases between. The CDR3 loop reads CARGPGWTDTQYF. The CDR3 coding sequence is TGTGCCAGAGGTCCCGGGTGGACAGATACGCAGTATTTT.

The V and J genes are TRBV6-5 and TRBJ2-3; 7 bases line up with TRBD2. CDR1 and CDR2 (germline): MNHEY, SVGAGI. V gave up 0 bases and J gave up 6 bases; unmatched junction bases: 9. This CDR3 is 16 amino acids long. CDR3 protein: CASSYSFSGSGDTQYF. DNA for the CDR3: TGTGCCAGCAGTTACTCGTTTAGCGGGTCTGGGGATACGCAGTATTTT.

The chain carries TRBV5-5 and TRBJ2-3; 7 nucleotides align to TRBD2. J was trimmed by 7 bases and V by 0 bases; bases with no gene match: 14. The CDR3 loop spans 17 amino acids. The germline gives CDR1 SGHKS, CDR2 YYEKEE (reference sequence). The CDR3 DNA reads TGTGCCAGCAGCTTGGAATTGTCGGGGGGAGCCACCCATACGCAGTATTTT. Translated, it gives CASSLELSGGATHTQYF. Full variable domain (rest looked up from reference TRBV5-5 and TRBJ2-3): DAGVTQSPTHLIKTRGQQVTLRCSPISGHKSVSWYQQVLGQGPQFIFQYYEKEERGRGNFPDRFSARQFPNYSSELNVNALLLGDSALYLCASSLELSGGATHTQYFGPGTRLTVL.